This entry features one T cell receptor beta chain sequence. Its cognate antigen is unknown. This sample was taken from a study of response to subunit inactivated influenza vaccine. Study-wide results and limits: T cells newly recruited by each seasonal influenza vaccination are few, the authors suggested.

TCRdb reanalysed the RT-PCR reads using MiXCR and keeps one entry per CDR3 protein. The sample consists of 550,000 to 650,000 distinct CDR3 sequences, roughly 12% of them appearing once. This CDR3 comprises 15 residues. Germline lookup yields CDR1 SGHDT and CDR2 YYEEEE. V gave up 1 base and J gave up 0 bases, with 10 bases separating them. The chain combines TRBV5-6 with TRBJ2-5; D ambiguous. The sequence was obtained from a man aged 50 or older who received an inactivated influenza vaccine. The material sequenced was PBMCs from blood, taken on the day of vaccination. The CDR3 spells CASSLRAVYQETQYF. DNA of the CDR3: TGTGCCAGCAGCTTGCGGGCAGTTTACCAAGAGACCCAGTACTTC.